Shown below are 28 T cell receptor beta chains from a single sample sequenced in a study of blood T cells in healthy people across ages. Using a J-beta primer mix together with a sample-barcoded 5' primer, a second PCR was run for roughly 6 to 12 cycles. TCRdb processed the 5' RACE reads anew with MiXCR; each CDR3 protein has one entry. The data hold some 1.6 million distinct CDR3 sequences, with roughly a third observed a single time. The sequencing input was blood. The receptors were sampled from a woman younger than 45 in good health.

This clonotype was detected only once. A read error may produce the germline difference seen at one junction end. V is TRBV28 and J is TRBJ1-2, with TRBD1 as a possible D gene (5 bases). CDR3 size: 16 residues. The germline gives CDR1 MDHEN, CDR2 SYDVKM. The CDR3 DNA reads TGTGTCAGCAGTTATGGGGCAGGCCCCAGGGCGGATGGCTACACCTTC. Encoded protein: CVSSYGAGPRADGYTF.

This clonotype came up many times. The chain has TRBV9 and TRBJ2-7; 11 bases line up with TRBD2. Germline V gene lookup returns CDR1 SGDLS and CDR2 YYNGEE. The CDR3 is made up of 14 amino acids. Losses at the gene ends were 2 bases for V and 4 bases for J; bases not matched to a gene: 2. As DNA, the CDR3 is TGTGCCAGCAGCGTTCTAGCGGGAGGTTACGAGCAGTACTTC. Residues: CASSVLAGGYEQYF. The variable domain in full, with the rest retrieved from reference TRBV9 and TRBJ2-7, is DSGVTQTPKHLITATGQRVTLRCSPRSGDLSVYWYQQSLDQGLQFLIQYYNGEERAKGNILERFSAQQFPDLHSELNLSSLELGDSALYFCASSVLAGGYEQYFGPGTRLTVT.

The J gene is TRBJ2-1, the V gene TRBV6-5; TRBD1 matches 10 bases. Germline lookup yields CDR1 MNHEY and CDR2 SVGAGI. Trimming cost V 4 bases and J 8 bases; bases outside gene matches: 26. The CDR3 runs 21 residues. CDR3 in DNA: TGTGCCAGCAGTTCAATGGGACAGGGGAAGACCCAGACTAGCCAGGGACATGAGCAGTTCTTC. Protein sequence: CASSSMGQGKTQTSQGHEQFF.

For this clonotype: A much larger clone differs by one base, so this may be a read error. The genes are TRBV29-1 and TRBJ2-3; D gene ambiguous. The CDR3 loop spans 13 amino acids. Germline CDR1 and CDR2: SQVTM and ANQGSEA. V lost 3 bases, J lost 2 bases, and 9 bases lay in between. The CDR3 spells CSVEVRATDTQYF. In DNA, the CDR3 is TGCAGCGTTGAGGTCAGAGCCACAGATACGCAGTATTTT.

This clonotype was seen more than once but under ten times. The V gene is TRBV6-1, the J gene TRBJ2-3, with 7 bases matching TRBD2. Losses at the gene ends were 10 bases for V and 5 bases for J; bases not matched to a gene: 9. The V gene's germline CDR1 is MNHNS and CDR2 SASEGT. This CDR3 is built from 13 residues. CDR3 nucleotides: TGTGCCATCGGGGGGTGGTTTGGAGATACGCAGTATTTT. It encodes CAIGGWFGDTQYF.

This chain joins TRBV20-1 and TRBJ1-5; D is perhaps TRBD1 (6 bases). The CDR3 extends over 15 amino acids. Trimming removed 0 bases at V and 6 bases at J, with 15 bases between. Per the germline V gene, CDR1 is DFQATT and CDR2 is SNEGSKA (reference sequence). The CDR3 reads CSAREGRGFVQPQHF. CDR3 DNA sequence: TGCAGTGCTAGAGAGGGGAGGGGGTTCGTTCAGCCCCAGCATTTT.

This clonotype was observed at least ten times. The rearrangement joins TRBV12-3 or TRBV12-4 to TRBJ2-5; D possibly corresponds to TRBD1 (6 bases). V lost 7 bases and J lost 3, with 12 bases in between. CDR3 size: 13 residues. The CDR3 nucleotides are TGTGCCAGCAAAGAACAGGGTGAAGAGACCCAGTACTTC. Translation: CASKEQGEETQYF.

The V gene is TRBV5-8, the J gene TRBJ2-5, with a tentative D call TRBD2 (6 bases). This CDR3 comprises 14 residues. Per germline, CDR1 SGHTS and CDR2 YDEGEE. The V end was cut by 3 bases, the J end by 4 bases, with 13 bases between. CDR3 region: CASSSMGGRETQYF. The CDR3 DNA is TGTGCCAGCAGCTCGATGGGGGGTCGAGAGACCCAGTACTTC. The entire variable domain, with the rest obtained from reference TRBV5-8 and TRBJ2-5, is as follows: EAGVTQSPTHLIKTRGQQATLRCSPISGHTSVYWYQQALGLGLQFLLWYDEGEERNRGNFPPRFSGRQFPNYSSELNVNALELEDSALYLCASSSMGGRETQYFGPGTRLLVL.

Turning to this clonotype: A read error may produce the germline difference seen at one junction end. The chain combines TRBV6-4 with TRBJ2-1; 7 nucleotides line up with TRBD2. Gene TRBJ2-7 matches the end of the DNA better, so the J call may be wrong. Germline lookup yields CDR1 MRHNA and CDR2 SNTAGT. CDR3 length: 16 residues. The CDR3 region is CACRPSGASSYNEQYF. CDR3 bases: TGTGCCTGCAGACCGAGCGGGGCGAGCTCCTACAATGAGCAGTACTTC.

This rearrangement joins TRBV20-1 to TRBJ2-1; tentative D call: TRBD2 (6 bases). The germline V gene encodes CDR1 DFQATT and CDR2 SNEGSKA (reference sequence). The CDR3 covers 14 residues. V was shortened by 5 bases and J by 8 bases, with 19 bases between the two germline ends. CDR3 sequence reads: CSASFGTEFHEQFF. The CDR3 coding sequence is TGCAGTGCTTCGTTCGGGACTGAGTTTCATGAGCAGTTCTTC.

This clonotype was found a few times. The chain recombines TRBV12-3 or TRBV12-4 with TRBJ2-7; D perhaps matches TRBD2 (6 bases). The CDR3 loop spans 14 amino acids. Deletions cut 3 bases from V and 0 bases from J, with 9 bases between. CDR3 sequence reads: CASSLQEGSYEQYF. The CDR3, as DNA: TGTGCCAGCAGTTTGCAGGAGGGCTCCTACGAGCAGTACTTC.

In this sample, this clonotype turned up a few times. This rearrangement joins TRBV30 to TRBJ2-5; D is uncertain. Germline assignment: CDR1 GTSNPN and CDR2 SVGIG (reference sequence). The CDR3 loop spans 11 amino acids. V lost 0 bases and J 7 bases, leaving 6 bases between the germline ends. The chain's CDR3 is CAWSVLGTQYF. The CDR3 nucleotides read TGTGCCTGGAGTGTACTTGGGACCCAGTACTTC.

This clonotype appeared many times. The chain has TRBV20-1 and TRBJ2-7; D tentatively reads TRBD1 or TRBD2 (6 bases each). Trimming pared 3 bases from V and 6 bases from J, leaving 27 bases between. Germline assignment: CDR1 DFQATT and CDR2 SNEGSKA (reference sequence). This CDR3 is 17 amino acids long. The CDR3 reads CSASGGSQRGVVGEQYF. CDR3 in DNA: TGCAGTGCTAGCGGGGGCAGCCAAAGAGGGGTTGTTGGCGAGCAGTACTTC.

In this sample, this clonotype turned up many times. The junction departs from germline at one end; a sequencing error may be responsible. The chain joins TRBV5-1 to TRBJ2-3, with a tentative D call TRBD2 (6 bases). The length of the CDR3 is 15 residues. The germline CDR1 and CDR2 sequences are SGHRS and YFSETQ. DNA for the CDR3: TGTGCCAGCAGCTTAGGCGGGATTAGCACAGATACGCAGTATTTT. Translated: CASSLGGISTDTQYF.

This chain connects TRBV30 to TRBJ1-5; D gene uncertain. From germline, CDR1 is GTSNPN and CDR2 SVGIG (reference sequence). The CDR3 has 15 residues. Trimming shortened V by 2 bases and J by 0 bases, and 11 bases separated the two germline ends. For the CDR3, the DNA is TGTGCCTGGAGTCGGCGCAGCGATAGCAATCAGCCCCAGCATTTT. Residues: CAWSRRSDSNQPQHF.

In this sample, this clonotype turned up a few times. The chain uses TRBV20-1 and TRBJ2-5, with 10 bases aligning to TRBD1. The end of the DNA is better explained by TRBJ2-7, so the J call may be wrong. Germline V gene data show CDR1 as DFQATT and CDR2 as SNEGSKA (reference sequence). This CDR3 spans 15 amino acids. The CDR3 protein is CSARLPGQGRSEQYF. CDR3 nucleotides: TGCAGTGCTAGATTACCGGGACAGGGGCGCAGCGAGCAGTACTTC.

This clonotype was seen more than once but under ten times. The CDR3 bases are TGCAGTGCCGCCGGACAATTATGGCAGGAGACCCAGTACTTC. Protein product: CSAAGQLWQETQYF. J is TRBJ2-5 and V is TRBV20-1; a possible D gene is TRBD1 (5 bases). Trimming took 6 bases from V and 5 from J, leaving 19 bases between them. The CDR3 consists of 14 residues. From germline, CDR1 is DFQATT and CDR2 SNEGSKA (reference sequence).

The genes are TRBV4-1 and TRBJ2-5; 9 positions agree with TRBD2. This CDR3 is 16 amino acids long. Unmatched junction bases numbered 6, after V lost 3 bases and J lost 1 base. In germline, CDR1 is MGHRA, CDR2 YSYEKL. The CDR3 bases are TGCGCCAGCAGCCAGCCACTTAGCGGGGGCCAAGAGACCCAGTACTTC. It codes for CASSQPLSGGQETQYF.

For this clonotype: A read error is possible here, since a much larger clone lies one base away. The rearrangement links TRBV7-6 to TRBJ2-5; 12 positions agree with TRBD2. CDR3 length equals 16 residues. With V trimmed by 5 bases and J by 1 base, 5 bases remained unmatched. CDR1 SGHVS and CDR2 FNYEAQ come from the germline V gene. The CDR3 DNA reads TGTGCCAGCAGCCGCGGACTAGCGGGGACCCAAGAGACCCAGTACTTC. It codes for CASSRGLAGTQETQYF.

V gene TRBV5-1 combines with J gene TRBJ2-1, with D possibly matching TRBD2 (5 bases). This CDR3 has 16 residues. The V and J ends lost 3 bases and 8 bases respectively, with 21 bases between them. The V gene's germline CDR1 is SGHRS and CDR2 YFSETQ. The CDR3 DNA reads TGCGCCAGCAGCTCGGCCGGCAATCCGGGATTCCATGAGCAGTTCTTC. This gives the protein CASSSAGNPGFHEQFF.

This clonotype was observed a handful of times. The chain carries TRBV20-1 and TRBJ1-2; TRBD1 aligns across 10 bases. The CDR3 length is 15 residues. CDR1 is DFQATT, CDR2 SNEGSKA, per germline (reference sequence). V trimming: 2 bases; J trimming: 2 bases; junction bases outside the gene matches: 5. The CDR3 bases are TGCAGTGCTAGATCTATGGACAGGGGGAACTATGGCTACACCTTC. It codes for CSARSMDRGNYGYTF.

V and J are TRBV20-1 and TRBJ1-5; D remains unclear. CDR1 DFQATT and CDR2 SNEGSKA come from the germline V gene (reference sequence). The CDR3 sequence is 13 residues long. Trimming pared 4 bases from V and 4 bases from J, leaving 11 bases between. DNA for the CDR3: TGCAGTGCTATGGGTTGGGAGAATCAGCCCCAGCATTTT. Protein sequence: CSAMGWENQPQHF.

A few counts support this clonotype. V is TRBV28 and J is TRBJ2-7; TRBD1 might be the D (6 bases). Trimming cost V 2 bases and J 0 bases, with 11 bases left between them. The CDR3 loop spans 15 amino acids. Germline V gene lookup returns CDR1 MDHEN and CDR2 SYDVKM. As DNA, the CDR3 is TGTGCCAGCAGTTTAGGGCCAGGGGCCTCCTACGAGCAGTACTTC. Amino acid sequence: CASSLGPGASYEQYF.

CDR3 region: CSADGDREENYGYTF. The CDR3 DNA reads TGCAGCGCCGACGGAGACAGGGAGGAGAACTATGGCTACACCTTC. This rearrangement joins TRBV20-1 to TRBJ1-2; 7 bases map to TRBD1. Germline V gives CDR1 DFQATT, CDR2 SNEGSKA (reference sequence). The CDR3 is made up of 15 amino acids.

V usage is TRBV20-1 and J usage is TRBJ2-1, with 9 bases matching TRBD2. After removal of 6 bases from V and 10 bases from J, the junction contained 7 bases not matched to a gene. Germline CDR1 and CDR2: DFQATT and SNEGSKA (reference sequence). This CDR3 has 12 residues. The CDR3 DNA is TGCAGTGCGATAGCGGGGGAGGGCGAGCAGTTCTTC. Residues: CSAIAGEGEQFF.

This clonotype was seen once. V usage is TRBV3-1 and J usage is TRBJ2-3; D uncertain. Trimming cost V 0 bases and J 8 bases, with 9 bases left between them. The germline V gene has CDR1 LGHDT and CDR2 YNNKEL (reference sequence). CDR3 length equals 13 residues. CDR3 bases: TGTGCCAGCAGCCAAGATTCGGGTAGTACGCAGTATTTT. Its translation is CASSQDSGSTQYF.

V and J are TRBV30 and TRBJ2-1; D call uncertain. Trimming removed 3 bases at V and 0 bases at J, with 12 bases between. The CDR3 length is 15 residues. Germline V lookup: CDR1 GTSNPN, CDR2 SVGIG (reference sequence). The CDR3 DNA is TGTGCCTGGAGGGGAAAGGGTAACTCCTACAATGAGCAGTTCTTC. This translates into CAWRGKGNSYNEQFF.

In this sample, this clonotype turned up a few times. The chain employs TRBV2 and TRBJ1-5; a weak D match, TRBD1 (5 bases). V lost 2 bases, J lost 6 bases, and 11 bases lay in between. This CDR3 contains 14 residues. Germline V CDR1 and CDR2: SNHLY, FYNNEI. This CDR3 is CASSELGATQPQHF. In DNA, the CDR3 is TGTGCCAGCAGTGAACTAGGGGCTACTCAGCCCCAGCATTTT.